This entry is about one TCR beta chain. The antigen is not known. These data belong to a study of T-cell reconstitution after alpha-beta-depleted transplantation in children. CDR3 length: 16 amino acids. CDR1 is KGHSY, CDR2 FQNENV, per germline. With 0 bases removed from V and 1 base from J, the gap between germline ends came to 12 bases. Study results and caveats: Several hundred expanded graft clones reportedly supplied alpha-beta T cells about two months after transplant.

As it was prepared, the TCRbeta library received unique molecular identifiers. TCRdb itself ran the PCR reads through MiXCR, one entry per CDR3 protein. The table records roughly 250,000 distinct CDR3 sequences, around 8% of them present only once. The receptor was derived from a male patient aged 5 to 17 who had a stem cell transplant for acute lymphoblastic leukemia, so the T cells may come from the graft donor. The J gene is TRBJ1-1, the V gene TRBV16, with D uncertain. The sequencing used PBMCs, mostly from graft donor cells, collected 180 days after TCRalphabeta/CD19-depleted stem cell transplant. CDR3 protein: CASSQSGGRTNTEAFF. CDR3 sequence (DNA): TGTGCCAGCAGCCAATCGGGTGGTCGGACGAACACTGAAGCTTTCTTT.